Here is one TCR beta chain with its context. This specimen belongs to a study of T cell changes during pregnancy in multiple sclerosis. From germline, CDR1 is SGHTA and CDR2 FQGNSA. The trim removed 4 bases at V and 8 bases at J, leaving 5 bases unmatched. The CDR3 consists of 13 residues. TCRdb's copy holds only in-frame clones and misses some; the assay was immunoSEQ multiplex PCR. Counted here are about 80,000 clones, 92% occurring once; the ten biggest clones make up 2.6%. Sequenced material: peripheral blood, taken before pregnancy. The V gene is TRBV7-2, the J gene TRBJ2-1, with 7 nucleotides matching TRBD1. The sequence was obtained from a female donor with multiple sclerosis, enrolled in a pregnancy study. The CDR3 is CASSSNRGDEQFF. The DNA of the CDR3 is TGTGCCAGCAGCTCAAACAGGGGTGATGAGCAGTTCTTC.